The subject of this entry is one TCR beta chain. The CDR3 runs to 15 residues. CDR1 is SQVTM and CDR2 is ANQGSEA in the germline V gene. After removal of 4 bases from V and 4 bases from J, the junction contained 11 bases not matched to a gene. For TCRbeta, the library was prepared with unique molecular identifiers. TCRdb recomputed calls from the PCR reads with MiXCR, one row per CDR3 protein. The table includes 300,000 to 400,000 distinct CDR3 sequences, more than 10% detected once. The data were taken from a study of T-cell reconstitution after alpha-beta-depleted transplantation in children. The V and J genes are TRBV29-1 and TRBJ1-2, with 8 bases lining up with TRBD1. Material: PBMCs, obtained from the stem cell graft. This sequence originates from a human donor who donated a stem cell graft to a child with Fanconi anemia. The CDR3 region has the DNA TGCAGCGTTGTATCAGGACAGGGATTGGTCTATGGCTACACCTTC. This translates into CSVVSGQGLVYGYTF.